This entry lists 17 T cell receptor beta chains sequenced from one sample in a study of vaccination effects on CD4 cells after COVID-19. No antigen is known for these receptors. Sequencing in the ViraFEST assay came after antigen-specific CD4+ T cells had been expanded with viral peptide pools, which were used to stimulate PBMC. Isolating CD4+ T cells followed less than 11 days of culture. Each person got two doses of an mRNA SARS-CoV-2 vaccine, BNT162b2 or mRNA-1273. The repertoire was sequenced with immunoSEQ multiplex PCR; TCRdb's copy has only in-frame clones and lacks some. Of approximately 31,000 clones listed, around 70% are singletons. Here the sequenced sample was CD4+ T cells from PBMCs cultured with HCoV-229E spike peptides, taken after COVID-19 vaccination. The receptors shown here come from a human donor who received a COVID-19 vaccine.

This clone was observed a handful of times. The chain employs TRBV3-1 (or the pseudogene TRBV3-2) and TRBJ2-5; 9 bases agree with TRBD2. The trim removed 1 base at V and 4 bases at J, leaving 1 base unmatched. CDR3 length equals 14 residues. Germline lookup yields CDR1 LGHDT and CDR2 YNNKEL (reference sequence). The CDR3 bases are TGTGCCAGCAGCCAAGGCGGGGGGGGAGAGACCCAGTACTTC. Protein product: CASSQGGGGETQYF.

The chain has TRBV7-8 and TRBJ1-5; D gene uncertain. The length of the CDR3 is 14 residues. The V and J ends lost 1 base and 7 bases respectively, with 11 bases between them. In germline, CDR1 is SGHVS, CDR2 FQNEAQ. CDR3 amino acids: CASSLEGVWQPQHF. The CDR3 DNA follows: TGTGCCAGCAGCTTAGAGGGAGTATGGCAGCCCCAGCATTTT.

This clone was recorded once. Here the CDR3 DNA reads TGTGCCAGCAGCTTAGAAATAATGGGCTCCTATGGGACAGTTGCCTACGAGCAGTACTTC. As protein: CASSLEIMGSYGTVAYEQYF. The chain employs TRBV11-3 and TRBJ2-7, with 7 bases that match TRBD1. V trimming: 0 bases; J trimming: 2 bases; junction bases outside the gene matches: 19. This CDR3 has 20 residues. CDR1 and CDR2 from the germline V gene are SGHNT and YENEEA.

The chain uses TRBV6-4 and TRBJ2-3, with D unclear. This CDR3 is 13 amino acids long. Germline loops: CDR1 MRHNA, CDR2 SNTAGT. Trimming cost V 4 bases and J 2 bases, with 7 bases left between them. CDR3 in DNA: TGTGCCAGCAGTGTTGGCGACACAGATACGCAGTATTTT. Translation gives CASSVGDTDTQYF.

This rearrangement joins TRBV20-1 to TRBJ1-2; the D is unclear. The CDR3 sequence is 11 residues long. Germline CDR1 DFQATT, CDR2 SNEGSKA (reference sequence). V lost 1 base, J lost 6 bases, and 6 bases lay in between. The CDR3 DNA reads as TGCAGTGCTAGAGTTTATAATGGCTACACCTTC. This sequence encodes CSARVYNGYTF.

This rearrangement joins TRBV18 to TRBJ1-2; possibly TRBD1 for D (6 bases). Germline-derived CDR1 and CDR2 are KGHSH and LQKENI. The CDR3 sequence is 16 residues long. V lost 3 bases and J lost 1, with 15 bases in between. The DNA of the CDR3 is TGTGCCAGCTCACCGCCAGGACAGACGATTAACTATGGCTACACCTTC. Residues: CASSPPGQTINYGYTF. The complete variable domain, with remaining parts taken from reference TRBV18 and TRBJ1-2, reads NAGVMQNPRHLVRRRGQEARLRCSPMKGHSHVYWYRQLPEEGLKFMVYLQKENIIDESGMPKERFSAEFPKEGPSILRIQQVVRGDSAAYFCASSPPGQTINYGYTFGSGTRLTVV.

The rearrangement uses TRBV6-1 and TRBJ1-5; perhaps TRBD1 as D (5 bases). Trimming took off 1 base at V and 2 bases at J, with 6 bases between the two ends. CDR3 size: 14 residues. CDR1 is MNHNS and CDR2 is SASEGT in the germline V gene. The CDR3 sequence: CASSEGGGNQPQHF. CDR3 DNA sequence: TGTGCCAGCAGTGAAGGAGGGGGCAATCAGCCCCAGCATTTT.

This rearrangement joins TRBV5-1 to TRBJ2-2, with a tentative D call TRBD1 (5 bases). The V gene's germline CDR1 is SGHRS and CDR2 YFSETQ. Trimming took 6 bases from V and 1 from J, leaving 13 bases between them. The CDR3 loop spans 15 amino acids. This CDR3 is CASTVGQRNTGELFF. DNA for the CDR3: TGCGCCAGCACGGTCGGACAACGGAACACCGGGGAGCTGTTTTTT.

The chain has TRBV5-5 and TRBJ1-5, with a possible D match to TRBD1 (5 bases). This CDR3 is 15 amino acids long. CDR1 SGHKS and CDR2 YYEKEE come from the germline V gene (reference sequence). V was pared by 2 bases and J by 0 bases, with 9 bases between. This chain's CDR3 is CASSLLGDSNQPQHF. CDR3 DNA sequence: TGTGCCAGCAGCTTATTAGGGGATAGCAATCAGCCCCAGCATTTT.

The chain uses TRBV7-8 and TRBJ2-1, with 7 bases lining up with TRBD1. Germline trimming cut 5 bases from V and 4 bases from J; bases unmatched to any gene: 2. Germline V gene lookup returns CDR1 SGHVS and CDR2 FQNEAQ. The CDR3 covers 13 residues. The CDR3 loop is CASSRGQYNEQFF. CDR3 in DNA: TGTGCCAGCAGCCGGGGACAGTACAATGAGCAGTTCTTC.

This chain links TRBV10-3 with TRBJ2-5; D assignment may be TRBD1 or TRBD2 (6 bases each). Germline V gene lookup returns CDR1 ENHRY and CDR2 SYGVKD. There are 14 residues in the CDR3. V was clipped by 2 bases and J by 5 bases, with 12 bases between them. As DNA, the CDR3 is TGTGCCATCAGTGAGGGGGGGCCGAGGGAGACCCAGTACTTC. Translation: CAISEGGPRETQYF.

This clone is a singleton in its sample. The rearrangement links TRBV4-1 to TRBJ2-2; no clear D. With 1 base removed from V and 4 bases from J, the gap between germline ends came to 13 bases. Germline loops: CDR1 MGHRA, CDR2 YSYEKL. This CDR3 contains 16 residues. CDR3 sequence: CASSQVDMGITGELFF. The CDR3 bases are TGCGCCAGCAGCCAAGTCGATATGGGGATCACCGGGGAGCTGTTTTTT.

This clone was seen only a few times. The chain joins TRBV4-1 to TRBJ1-2; a possible D gene is TRBD1 (6 bases). CDR3 length equals 14 residues. Deletions cut 3 bases from V and 4 bases from J, with 12 bases between. Germline V gene lookup returns CDR1 MGHRA and CDR2 YSYEKL. The CDR3 nucleotides read TGCGCCAGCAGCCATCTTACAGGGTCCTATGGCTACACCTTC. Encoded protein: CASSHLTGSYGYTF.

The chain carries TRBV9 and TRBJ2-1; the match to TRBD2 covers 8 bases. Germline assignment: CDR1 SGDLS and CDR2 YYNGEE. The CDR3 loop spans 18 amino acids. The ends lost 1 base at V and 5 bases at J; junction bases unmatched: 14. CDR3 DNA: TGTGCCAGCAGCGTAACCCCTGACGGGGGGGCAAAAAACAATGAGCAGTTCTTC. The encoded protein is CASSVTPDGGAKNNEQFF.

V gene TRBV5-1 combines with J gene TRBJ2-5; D may correspond to TRBD1 or TRBD2 (6 bases each). This CDR3 contains 14 residues. Germline CDR1 SGHRS, CDR2 YFSETQ. Trimming stripped 0 bases from V and 4 bases from J, with 10 bases between. The CDR3 reads CASSLEGGTETQYF. In DNA form, the CDR3 reads TGCGCCAGCAGCTTGGAGGGGGGCACAGAGACCCAGTACTTC.

V usage is TRBV19 and J usage is TRBJ2-7, with TRBD1 matching 7 bases. V trimming: 3 bases; J trimming: 3 bases; junction bases outside the gene matches: 11. The CDR3 extends over 16 amino acids. Looked up from germline, CDR1 is LNHDA and CDR2 is SQIVND (reference sequence). The CDR3 nucleotides are TGTGCCAGTAGTATTCTCCCCAGCCCAGGGGGCTACGAGCAGTACTTC. Translating it yields CASSILPSPGGYEQYF.

This clone was counted a few times. The chain couples TRBV5-4 to TRBJ2-3, with 15 bases that match TRBD2. The CDR3 consists of 19 residues. V lost 4 bases, J lost 2 bases, and 11 bases stayed unmatched. In germline, CDR1 is SGHNT, CDR2 YYREEE (reference sequence). The CDR3, as DNA: TGTGCCAGCAGCCCACCGGCTGGGACTAGCGGGGGGTACACAGATACGCAGTATTTT. Encoded protein: CASSPPAGTSGGYTDTQYF.